This T cell receptor (beta chain) stems from a study of blood T cell repertoires in COVID-19. About the study: Acute and convalescent COVID-19 samples came from the United States, Italy and Spain. The analysed material was cDNA or gDNA that came from T cells, B-cell-depleted T cells, or PBMCs.

In the authors' methods: Nucleated cell number was recorded as an estimate derived from reference gene primer amplification. Clones were read by immunoSEQ multiplex PCR, and TCRdb kept only the in-frame ones, dropping some. V and J calls and clone size come straight from that table; D and trimming were deduced from the DNA. This table holds about 120,000 clones, under 85% found once. With 6 bases clipped from V and 6 bases from J, the junction kept 13 bases outside the gene matches. The CDR3 length is 15 residues. In germline, CDR1 is SQVTM, CDR2 ANQGSEA. This clone was recorded a few times. The chain combines TRBV29-1 with TRBJ2-1, with 8 bases fitting TRBD2. This receptor was taken from a man in his 60s with acute or convalescent COVID-19. Sequencing used peripheral blood. CDR3 DNA: TGCAGCGTGAGGGGGATGAAGCGGGAGCGCAATGAGCAGTTCTTC. Amino acid sequence: CSVRGMKRERNEQFF.